The rows below give T cell receptor beta chains drawn from one sample of a study of blood T cell repertoires in COVID-19. The data were produced by immunoSEQ multiplex PCR, yet TCRdb's version contains in-frame clones alone and is incomplete. The sample lists more than 95,000 clones; 70% to 90% were seen once. Input material: peripheral blood. These TCRs come from a man in his sixties or seventies who had recovered from COVID-19. Both conserved end residues are part of each CDR3. Each record gives: D gene, clone size, V gene, CDR3 length, J gene, CDR3 protein, CDR3 DNA. D genes are given only for firm matches. Size tells how often a clone was seen (once, few, many) or the class of an expanded clone, and some rows leave it out.

TRBD1	-	TRBV30	14	TRBJ2-7	CAGGGQGSSYEQYF	TGTGCCGGGGGAGGACAGGGAAGCTCCTACGAGCAGTACTTC
-	-	TRBV10-1	16	TRBJ2-3	CASSTSTGGFTDTQYF	-
TRBD2	-	TRBV2	15	TRBJ2-3	CASKWLADSTDTQYF	TGTGCCAGTAAGTGGCTAGCGGACAGCACAGATACGCAGTATTTT
-	-	TRBV4-1	13	TRBJ1-1	CASSQIIWGGAFF	TGCGCCAGCAGCCAAATAATTTGGGGAGGAGCTTTCTTT
-	-	TRBV30	15	TRBJ1-1	CAWSYYTGYGPEAFF	TGTGCCTGGAGTTACTACACAGGGTACGGACCTGAAGCTTTCTTT
-	-	TRBV6-5	15	TRBJ1-2	CASSYVAGMLGGYTF	TGTGCCAGCAGTTACGTCGCGGGGATGCTGGGTGGCTACACCTTC
-	-	TRBV9	15	TRBJ2-3	CASSVLNRNTDTQYF	TGTGCCAGCAGCGTTCTTAACAGGAACACAGATACGCAGTATTTT
-	-	TRBV7-2	14	TRBJ2-2	CASSYTSRTGELFF	TGTGCCAGCAGCTACACCTCTCGAACCGGGGAGCTGTTTTTT
TRBD2	-	TRBV5-4	18	TRBJ2-3	CASSSNPTSGGAVDTQYF	TGTGCCAGCAGCTCCAACCCGACTAGCGGGGGGGCCGTAGATACGCAGTATTTT
-	-	TRBV28	12	TRBJ1-2	CASSLGTRGYTF	TGTGCCAGCAGTTTGGGCACTCGCGGCTACACCTTC
-	once	TRBV6-5	14	TRBJ1-1	CASSYSNRGTEAFF	TGTGCCAGCAGTTACTCGAATAGGGGGACTGAAGCTTTCTTT
-	once	TRBV6-2/TRBV6-3	13	TRBJ1-1	CASSYRGSTEAFF	TGTGCCAGCAGTTACCGAGGAAGCACTGAAGCTTTCTTT
-	-	TRBV28	14	TRBJ2-7	CASSRTGHGYEQYF	TGTGCCAGCAGCCGGACGGGACACGGCTACGAGCAGTACTTC
-	-	TRBV6-5	14	TRBJ1-2	CASSYSRELGGYTF	TGTGCCAGCAGTTACTCCAGGGAACTTGGTGGCTACACCTTC
-	-	TRBV9	16	TRBJ2-2	CASSVGSRVKTGELFF	TGTGCCAGCAGCGTAGGATCCAGGGTTAAGACCGGGGAGCTGTTTTTT
TRBD1	-	TRBV18	14	TRBJ1-4	CASSRGQPNEKLFF	TGTGCCAGCTCACGGGGACAGCCTAATGAAAAACTGTTTTTT
-	-	TRBV3-1/TRBV3-2	15	TRBJ2-7	CASSQDPGGTYEQYF	TGTGCCAGCAGCCAAGATCCAGGAGGAACCTACGAGCAGTACTTC
-	-	TRBV3-1/TRBV3-2	17	TRBJ2-1	CASSQGGPAASYNEQFF	TGTGCCAGCAGCCAAGGCGGTCCGGCTGCCTCCTACAATGAGCAGTTCTTC
-	-	TRBV13	12	TRBJ2-3	CASSLYTDTQYF	TGTGCCAGCAGCTTATACACAGATACGCAGTATTTT
TRBD2	-	TRBV11-2	16	TRBJ2-5	CASSFPTSGRQETQYF	TGTGCCAGCAGCTTCCCGACTAGCGGGAGACAAGAGACCCAGTACTTC
-	once	TRBV2	15	TRBJ2-7	CASSDPGRSVYEQYF	TGTGCCAGCAGTGATCCCGGGAGAAGTGTCTACGAGCAGTACTTC
-	-	TRBV3-1/TRBV3-2	14	TRBJ1-6	CASSPQGGNSPLHF	TGTGCCAGCAGCCCCCAGGGTGGGAATTCACCCCTCCACTTT
-	-	TRBV2	12	TRBJ1-1	CASRRGEEEAFF	TGTGCCAGCAGGAGAGGGGAGGAAGAAGCTTTCTTT
-	-	TRBV4-1	15	TRBJ2-1	CASSQRWAGYNEQFF	TGCGCCAGCAGCCAAAGGTGGGCAGGGTACAATGAGCAGTTCTTC
-	-	TRBV5-4	13	TRBJ1-2	CASSTPDSYGYTF	TGTGCCAGCAGTACCCCGGACAGCTATGGCTACACCTTC
-	few	TRBV14	14	TRBJ1-2	CASSLGTAGGGYTF	TGTGCCAGCAGCCTGGGGACGGCCGGAGGGGGCTACACCTTC
TRBD1	-	TRBV18	14	TRBJ2-1	CASTRQGSYNEQFF	TGTGCCAGCACAAGACAGGGTTCGTACAATGAGCAGTTCTTC
-	once	TRBV10-2	14	TRBJ2-5	CASSDSGRQETQYF	TGCGCCAGCAGTGATTCGGGAAGACAAGAGACCCAGTACTTC